This is a list of T cell receptor beta chains from one sample in a study of T-cell memory formation after mild COVID-19. TCRdb re-called the 5' RACE reads through MiXCR, storing one row per CDR3 protein. The sample holds almost 35,000 distinct CDR3 sequences, roughly 7.5% seen once. The material sequenced was PBMCs or a T cell subset sorted from them (not recorded which). These receptors originate from a man between 18 and 29 years old who had mild COVID-19 (a few samples of this study predate the infection). Cell type and time point are not known. CDR3s include the opening cysteine and the closing phenylalanine or tryptophan. A D gene is named only where the DNA matches it firmly. Clone sizes are given selectively: once, few, many, or a class where the clone is expanded.

D gene: -; clone size: many; J gene: TRBJ1-6; V gene: TRBV28; CDR3 DNA: TGTGCCAGCAGTTTGGGGGCAGGAAATTCACCCCTCCACTTT; CDR3 protein: CASSLGAGNSPLHF
D gene: -; clone size: many; J gene: TRBJ2-1; V gene: TRBV5-1; CDR3 DNA: TGCGCCAGCAGCTTGGAGCGGAGTAGCCCTCACAATGAGCAGTTCTTC; CDR3 protein: CASSLERSSPHNEQFF
D gene: -; clone size: few; J gene: TRBJ2-7; V gene: TRBV18; CDR3 DNA: TGTGCCAGTCAAAGGGGGGGACAGAACTACGAGCAGTACTTC; CDR3 protein: CASQRGGQNYEQYF
D gene: -; clone size: many; J gene: TRBJ1-1; V gene: TRBV7-9; CDR3 DNA: TGTGCCAGCAGCTTAGAAGGAGGCACTGAAGCTTTCTTT; CDR3 protein: CASSLEGGTEAFF
D gene: TRBD2; clone size: many; J gene: TRBJ2-2; V gene: TRBV3-1; CDR3 DNA: TGTGCCAGCGCCCGGACTAGCGGGGCCACCGGGGAGCTGTTTTTT; CDR3 protein: CASARTSGATGELFF
D gene: -; clone size: many; J gene: TRBJ1-6; V gene: TRBV6-5; CDR3 DNA: TGTGCCAGCAGTTACAGGAATTCACCCCTCCACTTT; CDR3 protein: CASSYRNSPLHF
D gene: TRBD1; clone size: few; J gene: TRBJ2-3; V gene: TRBV4-2; CDR3 DNA: TGTGCCAGCAGCCCTATACAGGACAGGGGGCTGAAAGATACGCAGTATTTT; CDR3 protein: CASSPIQDRGLKDTQYF
D gene: TRBD2; clone size: many; J gene: TRBJ2-1; V gene: TRBV7-9; CDR3 DNA: TGTGCCAGCAGCTCCGGACTAGCGGGGGGGCACTACAATGAGCAGTTCTTC; CDR3 protein: CASSSGLAGGHYNEQFF
D gene: -; clone size: many; J gene: TRBJ2-3; V gene: TRBV5-5; CDR3 DNA: TGTGCCAGCAGCTTGGCCTTGGTAGCCACAGATACGCAGTATTTT; CDR3 protein: CASSLALVATDTQYF
D gene: TRBD1; clone size: -; J gene: TRBJ2-3; V gene: TRBV19; CDR3 DNA: TGTGCCAGTAGTGAGGGGCAGGGGGCCACAGATACGCAGTATTTT; CDR3 protein: CASSEGQGATDTQYF
D gene: -; clone size: many; J gene: TRBJ2-5; V gene: TRBV29-1; CDR3 DNA: TGCAGCTCTTCACGGGGGACGGAGGAGACCCAGTACTTC; CDR3 protein: CSSSRGTEETQYF
D gene: -; clone size: few; J gene: TRBJ1-2; V gene: TRBV7-3; CDR3 DNA: TGTGCCAGCAGCTTAACGGGGCCAGGGGAAGGCTACACCTTC; CDR3 protein: CASSLTGPGEGYTF
D gene: -; clone size: many; J gene: TRBJ2-3; V gene: TRBV7-7; CDR3 DNA: TGTGCCAGCAGCTTAGATGGGGATACGCAGTATTTT; CDR3 protein: CASSLDGDTQYF
D gene: TRBD1; clone size: many; J gene: TRBJ2-5; V gene: TRBV12-5; CDR3 DNA: TGTGCTAGTGGTTTGACCCCGGGACAGGGGAGTGAGACCCAGTACTTC; CDR3 protein: CASGLTPGQGSETQYF
D gene: -; clone size: many; J gene: TRBJ1-4; V gene: TRBV12-3/TRBV12-4; CDR3 DNA: TGTGCCAGCAGAGCCGCGGGGCAGGGGTGGGAAAAACTGTTTTTT; CDR3 protein: CASRAAGQGWEKLFF
D gene: -; clone size: few; J gene: TRBJ1-1; V gene: TRBV5-1; CDR3 DNA: TGCGCCACCTCCCCCTCCGGGGGTATGAACACTGAAGCTTTCTTT; CDR3 protein: CATSPSGGMNTEAFF
D gene: -; clone size: few; J gene: TRBJ2-7; V gene: TRBV20-1; CDR3 DNA: TGCAGTGCTGGGCCGGCAGGCTACGAGCAGTACTTC; CDR3 protein: CSAGPAGYEQYF
D gene: -; clone size: many; J gene: TRBJ1-5; V gene: TRBV3-1; CDR3 DNA: TGTGCCAGCAGCCAAGACGGGTACAATCAGCCCCAGCATTTT; CDR3 protein: CASSQDGYNQPQHF
D gene: -; clone size: few; J gene: TRBJ2-3; V gene: TRBV4-1; CDR3 DNA: TGCGCCAGCAGCCTCCCCCCGCGGGCAGAAGATACGCAGTATTTT; CDR3 protein: CASSLPPRAEDTQYF
D gene: -; clone size: many; J gene: TRBJ1-3; V gene: TRBV3-1; CDR3 DNA: TGTGCCAGCAGCCAGGGTGGAAACACCATATATTTT; CDR3 protein: CASSQGGNTIYF
D gene: -; clone size: many; J gene: TRBJ1-2; V gene: TRBV5-1; CDR3 DNA: TGCGCCAGCAGCTTGCGCAGGGGTTATGGCTACACCTTC; CDR3 protein: CASSLRRGYGYTF
D gene: TRBD2; clone size: -; J gene: TRBJ2-3; V gene: TRBV7-2; CDR3 DNA: TGTGCCAGCAGCCGACCTAGCGGGAGCGCAGATACGCAGTATTTT; CDR3 protein: CASSRPSGSADTQYF
D gene: TRBD2; clone size: many; J gene: TRBJ2-1; V gene: TRBV6-4; CDR3 DNA: TGTGCCAGCAGTGAGACTAGCGGGGGGTACGATGAGCAGTTCTTC; CDR3 protein: CASSETSGGYDEQFF
D gene: TRBD1; clone size: many; J gene: TRBJ2-3; V gene: TRBV5-4; CDR3 DNA: TGTGCCAGCAGCTTGGGACAGGGAATGAGCGATACGCAGTATTTT; CDR3 protein: CASSLGQGMSDTQYF
D gene: TRBD2; clone size: many; J gene: TRBJ2-3; V gene: TRBV6-4; CDR3 DNA: TGTGCCAGCAGTGAGTCTAGCGGGGGCCAACTTGATACGCAGTATTTT; CDR3 protein: CASSESSGGQLDTQYF
D gene: TRBD1; clone size: many; J gene: TRBJ1-4; V gene: TRBV20-1; CDR3 DNA: TGCAGTGCTGGGACAGGAGGAGACGAAAAACTGTTTTTT; CDR3 protein: CSAGTGGDEKLFF
D gene: -; clone size: -; J gene: TRBJ2-2; V gene: TRBV3-1; CDR3 DNA: TGTGCCAGCAGCCAAGATCACGGAAGTGGTCTCACTGGGGAGCTGTTTTTT; CDR3 protein: CASSQDHGSGLTGELFF
D gene: -; clone size: many; J gene: TRBJ2-6; V gene: TRBV14; CDR3 DNA: TGTGCCAGCAGCCAAGGGCGCTCTGGGGCCAACGTCCTGACTTTC; CDR3 protein: CASSQGRSGANVLTF
D gene: -; clone size: many; J gene: TRBJ1-2; V gene: TRBV12-3/TRBV12-4; CDR3 DNA: TGTGCCAGCAGTTTAAGGGGCGGGAATGGCTACACCTTC; CDR3 protein: CASSLRGGNGYTF
D gene: TRBD1; clone size: many; J gene: TRBJ2-1; V gene: TRBV7-2; CDR3 DNA: TGTGCCAGCAGCTTCCGGGACAGGACTCGCAATGAGCAGTTCTTC; CDR3 protein: CASSFRDRTRNEQFF
D gene: -; clone size: -; J gene: TRBJ2-5; V gene: TRBV11-2; CDR3 DNA: TGTGCCAGCAGCTTGAACGGGGCTCAAGAGACCCAGTACTTC; CDR3 protein: CASSLNGAQETQYF
D gene: TRBD1; clone size: -; J gene: TRBJ2-7; V gene: TRBV7-8; CDR3 DNA: TGTGCCAGCAGCCCCCGACAGGGATCCTACGAGCAGTACTTC; CDR3 protein: CASSPRQGSYEQYF
D gene: TRBD1; clone size: few; J gene: TRBJ2-3; V gene: TRBV19; CDR3 DNA: TGTGCCAGCGAGACAGGGGAAGGCACAGATACGCAGTATTTT; CDR3 protein: CASETGEGTDTQYF
D gene: -; clone size: -; J gene: TRBJ1-2; V gene: TRBV9; CDR3 DNA: TGTGCCAGCATGAATAACTATGGCTACACCTTC; CDR3 protein: CASMNNYGYTF
D gene: TRBD1; clone size: many; J gene: TRBJ1-1; V gene: TRBV4-3; CDR3 DNA: TGCGCCAGCAGCCAAGAATTACGTGACAGGGCAGCTTTCTTT; CDR3 protein: CASSQELRDRAAFF
D gene: -; clone size: many; J gene: TRBJ2-5; V gene: TRBV5-1; CDR3 DNA: TGCGCCAGCAGCGGGGGGACAGCGCCCCTACAAGAGACCCAGTACTTC; CDR3 protein: CASSGGTAPLQETQYF
D gene: TRBD2; clone size: few; J gene: TRBJ2-3; V gene: TRBV4-2; CDR3 DNA: TGTGCCAGCAGCCAAGAGGGACTAGCGGGCACAGATACGCAGTATTTT; CDR3 protein: CASSQEGLAGTDTQYF
D gene: -; clone size: many; J gene: TRBJ2-2; V gene: TRBV12-3/TRBV12-4; CDR3 DNA: TGTGCCAGCAGTTTATTACAGGGTAACACCGGGGAGCTGTTTTTT; CDR3 protein: CASSLLQGNTGELFF
D gene: -; clone size: many; J gene: TRBJ1-5; V gene: TRBV28; CDR3 DNA: TGTGCCAGCAGTTTCGCAGGTCAGCCCCAGCATTTT; CDR3 protein: CASSFAGQPQHF
D gene: -; clone size: few; J gene: TRBJ2-2; V gene: TRBV7-2; CDR3 DNA: TGTGCCAGCAGCTTAGAGAGACAGACCACCGGGGAGCTGTTTTTT; CDR3 protein: CASSLERQTTGELFF
D gene: -; clone size: few; J gene: TRBJ2-2; V gene: TRBV18; CDR3 DNA: TGTGCCAGCTCCCAGGGTTTGAACACCGGGGAGCTGTTTTTT; CDR3 protein: CASSQGLNTGELFF
D gene: -; clone size: many; J gene: TRBJ1-4; V gene: TRBV18; CDR3 DNA: TGTGCCAGCTCACCATCGGGGGGGGATGAAAAACTGTTTTTT; CDR3 protein: CASSPSGGDEKLFF
D gene: -; clone size: many; J gene: TRBJ1-1; V gene: TRBV18; CDR3 DNA: TGTGCCAGCTCACCACGAACACAGGGACACACTGAAGCTTTCTTT; CDR3 protein: CASSPRTQGHTEAFF
D gene: -; clone size: -; J gene: TRBJ1-1; V gene: TRBV3-1; CDR3 DNA: TGTGCCAGCAGCCAAGCTACAGGAACTGAAGCTTTCTTT; CDR3 protein: CASSQATGTEAFF
D gene: -; clone size: many; J gene: TRBJ2-1; V gene: TRBV5-1; CDR3 DNA: TGCGCCAGCAGCCTGGGGACTTACAATGAGCAGTTCTTC; CDR3 protein: CASSLGTYNEQFF
D gene: TRBD1; clone size: many; J gene: TRBJ2-1; V gene: TRBV25-1; CDR3 DNA: TGTGCCAGCAGGAATTATGGGACAGGGGACAATGAGCAGTTCTTC; CDR3 protein: CASRNYGTGDNEQFF
D gene: TRBD1; clone size: -; J gene: TRBJ2-7; V gene: TRBV4-3; CDR3 DNA: TGCGCCAGCAGCCAAGGGGACAGCTACGAGCAGTACTTC; CDR3 protein: CASSQGDSYEQYF
D gene: -; clone size: many; J gene: TRBJ2-1; V gene: TRBV6-6; CDR3 DNA: TGTGCCAGCAGTACAGGACAGCTCGAACAGTTCTTC; CDR3 protein: CASSTGQLEQFF
D gene: TRBD1; clone size: -; J gene: TRBJ2-1; V gene: TRBV19; CDR3 DNA: TGTGCCAGTAGTATGGGGCCTCCGGGACAGGGGGCTGAGCAGTTCTTC; CDR3 protein: CASSMGPPGQGAEQFF
D gene: -; clone size: many; J gene: TRBJ1-1; V gene: TRBV25-1; CDR3 DNA: TGTGCCAGCAGTGACGGGTTCATTCTCGAAGCTTTCTTT; CDR3 protein: CASSDGFILEAFF
D gene: TRBD1; clone size: many; J gene: TRBJ1-2; V gene: TRBV3-1; CDR3 DNA: TGTGCCAGCAGCCTTAATTTCGCAGGGGGCGGCTACACCTTC; CDR3 protein: CASSLNFAGGGYTF
D gene: -; clone size: many; J gene: TRBJ2-7; V gene: TRBV3-1; CDR3 DNA: TGTGCCAGCAGCATAGGGGGCTACGAGCAGTACTTC; CDR3 protein: CASSIGGYEQYF
D gene: -; clone size: many; J gene: TRBJ2-7; V gene: TRBV20-1; CDR3 DNA: TGCAGTGCACTCCTCCCGGGCAGGACAGATTACGAGCAGTACTTC; CDR3 protein: CSALLPGRTDYEQYF